Each of the 2 T cell receptor beta chains below was sequenced from the same sample in a study of shared clonotypes between healthy human individuals. Method: immunoSEQ multiplex PCR; TCRdb's copy keeps in-frame clones and lacks some. This table holds over 2 million clones, 95% found once. The sequenced material came from naive CD4+ T cells sorted from blood. As to subset: CD45RA+ positively selected. The receptors derive from a man younger than 35 in good health.

V and J are TRBV30 and TRBJ1-1, with D unclear. CDR3 size: 12 residues. Germline V lookup: CDR1 GTSNPN, CDR2 SVGIG (reference sequence). Trimming pared 5 bases from V and 3 bases from J, leaving 10 bases between. The CDR3 sequence: CAWASLYTEAFF. The DNA of the CDR3 is TGTGCCTGGGCGAGTTTATACACTGAAGCTTTCTTT.

This clone came up once. V usage is TRBV5-4 and J usage is TRBJ1-2; D call uncertain. The V end lost 3 bases, the J end lost 4 bases, and 10 bases lay between the germline ends. Looked up from germline, CDR1 is SGHNT and CDR2 is YYREEE (reference sequence). This CDR3 is 13 amino acids long. This chain's CDR3 is CASSSTDRYGYTF. The CDR3 bases are TGTGCCAGCAGCTCGACCGATCGCTATGGCTACACCTTC.